The T cell receptor (beta chain) described here comes from a study of shared clonotypes between healthy human individuals. Points from the study as a whole: Clonotype sharing among donors, it was expected, would be affected by sequencing depth.

Points on this clone: Its matching antigen is unknown.

The CDR3 runs 14 residues. Trimming removed 5 bases from V and 3 bases from J, with 13 bases in between. The germline V gene encodes CDR1 SEHNR and CDR2 FQNEAQ (reference sequence). The donors were all Caucasian adults (living in Nashville, Tennessee). Original handling: Junction-only sequences without quality scores came from ImmunoSEQ, so filtering differed. Sequencing was performed with immunoSEQ multiplex PCR; in TCRdb, only in-frame clones are kept and a portion is missing. V and J calls and clone size are copied from that table; D and trimming were computed from the DNA. Of over 1.5 million clones detected, approximately 98% appear once; the ten largest clones hold less than 0.55%.

The gene calls are TRBV7-9 and TRBJ1-1, with D hard to call. The origin of this receptor is a young man in good health. What was sequenced was naive CD4+ T cells sorted from blood. Subset described: CD45RA+ positively selected. CDR3 sequence (DNA): TGTGCCAGCAGCCATGCCGGCGGGGACACTGAAGCTTTCTTT. As protein: CASSHAGGDTEAFF. Filled out from reference TRBV7-9 and TRBJ1-1, the complete variable domain reads DTGVSQNPRHKITKRGQNVTFRCDPISEHNRLYWYRQTLGQGPEFLTYFQNEAQLEKSRLLSDRFSAERPKGSFSTLEIQRTEQGDSAMYLCASSHAGGDTEAFFGQGTRLTVV.